A selection of T cell receptor beta chains follows, all from one sample in a study of graft-versus-host responses after intestinal transplantation. TCRdb's table, derived via immunoSEQ multiplex PCR, lists solely in-frame clones and lacks some. This sample carries fewer than 11,000 clones, around 92% of them seen once, and the ten largest clones take 3.6%. The specimen was PBMCs, collected around 40 days after intestinal transplantation. These receptors were obtained from a human patient who received an intestinal transplant, so some T cells may come from the graft donor. Each CDR3 is given with its conserved first and last residue. Each record gives: V gene, D gene, J gene, clone size, CDR3 protein, CDR3 DNA. The D gene is left open where the match is weak. Some rows mark clone size as missing; the rest say once, few, many or name a class of expanded clone.

>TRBV6-6|NA|TRBJ2-2|NA
CASIPTTGELFF
TGTGCCAGCATTCCGACCACCGGGGAGCTGTTTTTT
>TRBV29-1|TRBD1|TRBJ2-3|NA
CSAWTGSIPDTQYF
TGCAGCGCCTGGACAGGGAGTATCCCAGATACGCAGTATTTT
>TRBV7-6|NA|TRBJ2-1|NA
CASSPSWGAGNEQFF
TGTGCCAGCAGCCCCTCGTGGGGGGCAGGCAATGAGCAGTTCTTC
>TRBV11-2|NA|TRBJ1-1|NA
CASSLGGNTEAFF
TGTGCCAGCAGCTTAGGTGGGAACACTGAAGCTTTCTTT
>TRBV7-9|NA|TRBJ2-5|NA
CASSFPNQETQYF
TGTGCCAGCAGCTTCCCGAATCAAGAGACCCAGTACTTC
>TRBV16|NA|TRBJ2-1|NA
CASSQSRGPSYNEQFF
TGTGCCAGCAGCCAAAGTCGGGGGCCCTCCTACAATGAGCAGTTCTTC
>TRBV27|NA|TRBJ2-5|NA
CASSLLGGETQYF
TGTGCCAGCAGTTTATTAGGGGGGGAGACCCAGTACTTC
>TRBV6-5|TRBD2|TRBJ2-1|NA
CATHLAVNNEQFF
TGTGCCACCCATCTAGCGGTTAACAATGAGCAGTTCTTC
>TRBV6-1|TRBD1|TRBJ2-6|NA
CASSEATGTGRCGANVLTF
TGTGCCAGCAGTGAAGCAACCGGGACAGGGAGATGTGGGGCCAACGTCCTGACTTTC
>TRBV5-1|TRBD2|TRBJ2-5|NA
CASSWQRGETQYF
TGCGCCAGCAGCTGGCAGCGGGGAGAGACCCAGTACTTC
>TRBV7-9|TRBD1|TRBJ2-3|NA
CASSLDRGHTDTQYF
TGTGCCAGCAGCTTGGACAGGGGGCACACAGATACGCAGTATTTT
>TRBV7-2|NA|TRBJ2-7|NA
CASVSSRDEQYF
TGTGCCAGCGTGTCCTCTAGGGACGAGCAGTACTTC
>TRBV5-6|NA|TRBJ1-1|NA
CASSDSTEAFF
TGTGCCAGCAGCGACAGTACTGAAGCTTTCTTT
>TRBV9|NA|TRBJ1-6|NA
CASSVDGDLGSPLHF
TGTGCCAGCAGCGTAGATGGGGATTTGGGTTCACCCCTCCACTTT
>TRBV27|NA|TRBJ2-5|NA
CASSLGEFQETQYF
TGTGCCAGCAGTTTGGGGGAGTTCCAAGAGACCCAGTACTTC
>TRBV12-5|NA|TRBJ2-5|once
CASGLVHHPGLQETQYF
TGTGCTAGTGGTTTGGTCCACCACCCGGGACTCCAAGAGACCCAGTACTTC
>TRBV11-2|NA|TRBJ2-3|NA
CASSLLAGTLTDTQYF
TGTGCCAGCAGCTTACTAGCCGGGACCCTCACAGATACGCAGTATTTT
>TRBV11-2|TRBD2|TRBJ2-5|NA
CASSALRWLAEEETQYF
TGTGCCAGCAGCGCCCTGAGGTGGCTAGCGGAGGAAGAGACCCAGTACTTC
>TRBV9|TRBD1|TRBJ2-2|NA
CASSAGQGNVAGELFF
TGTGCCAGCAGCGCCGGACAGGGAAATGTCGCCGGGGAGCTGTTTTTT
>TRBV4-1|NA|TRBJ2-7|NA
CASSQGIRGRWSYEQYF
TGCGCCAGCAGCCAAGGGATCCGCGGACGGTGGTCCTACGAGCAGTACTTC
>TRBV6-1|TRBD1|TRBJ2-1|once
CASSRDRSLYNEQFF
TGTGCCAGCAGCCGGGACAGGTCGCTTTACAATGAGCAGTTCTTC
>TRBV7-9|TRBD1|TRBJ2-6|NA
CASRTRGQGSSGANVLTF
TGTGCCAGCAGGACTAGAGGACAGGGGAGCTCTGGGGCCAACGTCCTGACTTTC
>TRBV27|NA|TRBJ2-5|NA
CASRPGWIKTQYF
TGTGCCAGCAGACCAGGGTGGATCAAGACCCAGTACTTC
>TRBV11-2|NA|TRBJ1-2|NA
CASSLVQGGYTF
TGTGCCAGCAGCTTAGTCCAGGGGGGCTACACCTTC
>TRBV2|NA|TRBJ1-2|NA
CASSELGTEGDRHPGYTF
TGTGCCAGCAGTGAACTTGGGACGGAGGGAGACCGCCACCCCGGCTACACCTTC
>TRBV4-1|NA|TRBJ2-1|NA
CASSPGVSTGPVF
TGCGCCAGCAGCCCCGGCGTGTCTACCGGACCGGTCTTC
>TRBV15|NA|TRBJ2-1|NA
CATSRPPGPGDEQFF
TGTGCCACCAGCAGACCTCCGGGCCCGGGTGATGAGCAGTTCTTC
>TRBV5-1|NA|TRBJ1-2|NA
CASSPRGTNYGYTF
TGCGCCAGCAGCCCCCGGGGTACTAACTATGGCTACACCTTC
>TRBV5-1|NA|TRBJ2-5|NA
CASSLAAEGETQYF
TGCGCCAGCAGCTTGGCGGCGGAGGGGGAGACCCAGTACTTC
>TRBV9|NA|TRBJ2-5|NA
CASSGGNGETQYF
TGTGCCAGCAGCGGGGGAAACGGGGAGACCCAGTACTTC
>TRBV4-2|NA|TRBJ1-1|NA
CASSQEARRAGTEAFF
TGTGCCAGCAGCCAAGAAGCTAGGCGGGCTGGGACTGAAGCTTTCTTT
>TRBV6-1|TRBD2|TRBJ2-2|few
CASSEAGTSGGVTGELFF
TGTGCCAGCAGTGAAGCGGGGACTAGCGGGGGGGTGACCGGGGAGCTGTTTTTT
>TRBV19|NA|TRBJ1-1|NA
CASSIDGGSGEAFF
TGTGCCAGTAGTATAGACGGGGGGTCGGGTGAAGCTTTCTTT
>TRBV28|NA|TRBJ1-3|NA
CASMDRGSGNTIYF
TGTGCCAGCATGGATAGGGGCTCTGGAAACACCATATATTTT
>TRBV5-6|NA|TRBJ2-7|NA
CASSGGSLGGEQYF
TGTGCCAGCAGCGGCGGGTCCCTGGGGGGCGAGCAGTACTTC
>TRBV5-8|NA|TRBJ1-6|NA
CASGGGSPLHF
TGTGCCAGCGGAGGGGGTTCACCCCTCCACTTT